At least ten counts were recorded for the clone carrying this TCR beta chain. The data originate from a study of Graves' ophthalmopathy and Graves' hyperthyroidism. Clinicians diagnosed using symptoms, serum thyroxine, TRAb, thyroid ultrasound and orbital computed tomography. With 2 bases clipped from V and 5 bases from J, the junction kept 6 bases outside the gene matches. The CDR3 sequence is 14 residues long. Per the germline V gene, CDR1 is SGHRS and CDR2 is YFSETQ. Amplification of the TCR beta CDR3 regions used RNA transcripts (as template). Following a first-round RT-PCR that used HTBI primers, a second-round multiplex PCR was carried out. MiXCR, run by TCRdb on the multiplex PCR reads, gives a single entry per CDR3 protein. The table records 170,000 or so distinct CDR3 sequences, 30% to 45% of them present only once.

This TCR was recovered from a woman in her forties with Graves' ophthalmopathy. Input material: peripheral blood. The genes are TRBV5-1 and TRBJ1-2; 7 bases are a match to TRBD1. In DNA form, the CDR3 reads TGCGCCAGCAGCTTAAGGGGGCCCGGGTATGGCTACACCTTC. It codes for CASSLRGPGYGYTF.